These 30 T cell receptor beta chains originate from one sample sequenced in a study of Ad26.COV2.S vaccination and SARS-CoV-2 variants (dated by TCRdb to the early 2020s). Library creation used the immunoSEQ multiplex PCR assay. TCRdb stores this immuneACCESS table with in-frame sequences only. Part of the clones is absent; in the studies checked, under half of the shortfall reflects unresolved V genes, and no reason is known for the rest. Within this sample are about half a million clones, with around 89% of them counted one time only. Under 2% of the sample comes from the top ten. The meaning of the sample's treatment or condition label: 15 to 20 received Ad26.COV2.S at low or high dose, single or two shots; about 5 received placebo; per-sample allocation not given. Repertoires of vaccine and placebo recipients were sequenced from samples collected on day 63 after the first injection. The starting material was peripheral blood, obtained in a trial of Ad26.COV2.S vaccine versus placebo. The receptor set was obtained from a person aged 18-65 years who received the Ad26.COV2.S COVID-19 vaccine or a placebo.

V is TRBV4-1 and J is TRBJ2-1, with unresolved D. The V end lost 0 bases, the J end lost 9 bases, and 3 bases lay between the germline ends. Germline V gene lookup returns CDR1 MGHRA and CDR2 YSYEKL. The CDR3 loop spans 11 amino acids. The CDR3 DNA reads as TGCGCCAGCAGCCAAGATCGTGAGCAGTTCTTC. It encodes CASSQDREQFF.

The rearrangement joins TRBV28 to TRBJ2-5, with 11 positions matching TRBD2. The length of the CDR3 is 15 residues. Germline V CDR1 and CDR2: MDHEN, SYDVKM. V was pared by 3 bases and J by 3 bases, with 3 bases of the junction left unmatched. As DNA, the CDR3 is TGTGCCAGCAGTTTCATGACTAGCGGGAAAGAGACCCAGTACTTC. It yields the protein CASSFMTSGKETQYF. Full variable domain (missing parts from reference TRBV28 and TRBJ2-5): DVKVTQSSRYLVKRTGEKVFLECVQDMDHENMFWYRQDPGLGLRLIYFSYDVKMKEKGDIPEGYSVSREKKERFSLILESASTNQTSMYLCASSFMTSGKETQYFGPGTRLLVL.

Only a few counts were recorded for this clone. Within the sample, other DNA sequences also encode this same CDR3. V is TRBV5-1 and J is TRBJ1-5; D gene unclear. The V end lost 0 bases, the J end lost 1 base, and 5 bases lay between the germline ends. The CDR3 covers 14 residues. Germline lookup yields CDR1 SGHRS and CDR2 YFSETQ. The DNA for the CDR3 is TGCGCCAGCAGCTTGGACGTGAGCAATCAGCCCCAGCATTTT. Translated: CASSLDVSNQPQHF.

The J gene is TRBJ1-1, the V gene TRBV19, with 8 bases identical to TRBD1. The CDR3 is 14 residues long. The junction had 9 bases not matched to a gene; V was cut back by 5 bases and J by 7 bases. Germline V gene sequence: CDR1 LNHDA, CDR2 SQIVND (reference sequence). DNA of the CDR3: TGTGCCAGTAGTGCTCGACAGGGGTGGAGTGAAGCTTTCTTT. It is translated as CASSARQGWSEAFF.

This clone has only one observation. V and J are TRBV19 and TRBJ1-1, with D uncertain. The CDR3 has 16 residues. The germline V and J ends were trimmed by 5 bases and 5 bases, with 21 bases remaining between them. Germline V gene data show CDR1 as LNHDA and CDR2 as SQIVND (reference sequence). The chain's CDR3 is CASSYSGAAPRTEAFF. The CDR3 DNA is TGTGCCAGTAGTTATTCGGGCGCGGCGCCGAGGACTGAAGCTTTCTTT.

The V and J genes are TRBV25-1 and TRBJ1-2; D is perhaps TRBD1 (5 bases). Germline-derived CDR1 and CDR2 are MGHDK and SYGVNS. CDR3 length equals 13 residues. The ends were cut back, 6 bases at V and 6 bases at J, with 14 bases in the middle. CDR3 in DNA: TGTGCCAGCAGGAAGGACAACCAGGATGGCTACACCTTC. It encodes CASRKDNQDGYTF.

This chain joins TRBV11-2 and TRBJ2-7; 13 bases line up with TRBD2. Germline trimming cut 5 bases from V and 2 bases from J; bases unmatched to any gene: 0. Germline CDR1 and CDR2: SGHAT and FQNNGV. There are 14 residues in the CDR3. The CDR3 nucleotides read TGTGCCAGCAGCGGACTAGCGGGGGCCTACGAGCAGTACTTC. This translates into CASSGLAGAYEQYF.

The chain joins TRBV6-6 to TRBJ2-2; D not resolved. The CDR3 extends over 14 amino acids. Germline CDR1 reads MNHNY; CDR2 reads SVGAGI (reference sequence). V dropped 4 bases and J dropped 5 bases, with 11 bases sitting between them. As DNA, the CDR3 is TGTGCCAGCAGTTCAACCCTGTCTACCGGGGAGCTGTTTTTT. It encodes CASSSTLSTGELFF.

This rearrangement joins TRBV19 to TRBJ2-3, with 9 bases matching TRBD2. Per germline, CDR1 LNHDA and CDR2 SQIVND (reference sequence). The CDR3 length is 18 residues. With 3 bases clipped from V and 2 bases from J, the junction kept 12 bases outside the gene matches. The CDR3 DNA is TGTGCCAGTAGTATCCCCGGATTGGGCGGGAGGGCCACAGATACGCAGTATTTT. This gives the protein CASSIPGLGGRATDTQYF.

The V gene is TRBV24-1, the J gene TRBJ2-6; D may correspond to TRBD1 or TRBD2 (5 bases each). CDR1 is KGHDR, CDR2 SFDVKD, per germline. This CDR3 contains 16 residues. The V gene lost 6 bases and the J gene lost 4 bases, with 15 bases spanning the gap. The DNA for the CDR3 is TGTGCCACCAGTAGAAACCCGGGACCCGGGGCCAACGTCCTGACTTTC. Its translation is CATSRNPGPGANVLTF.

The J gene is TRBJ1-1, the V gene TRBV18, with D perhaps TRBD1 (6 bases). V was cut by 0 bases and J by 0 bases, with 20 bases left in between. This CDR3 is built from 19 residues. Germline-derived CDR1 and CDR2 are KGHSH and LQKENI. CDR3 DNA sequence: TGTGCCAGCTCACCACCATTTGCTCGACAGGTGGGAATGAACACTGAAGCTTTCTTT. Residues: CASSPPFARQVGMNTEAFF.

The V gene is TRBV27, the J gene TRBJ1-4, with 7 nucleotides matching TRBD1. Unmatched junction bases numbered 14, after V lost 8 bases and J lost 8 bases. This CDR3 contains 15 residues. Germline V gene data show CDR1 as MNHEY and CDR2 as SMNVEV (reference sequence). CDR3 protein: CASSRHRGTSEKLFF. The CDR3 region has the DNA TGTGCCAGCTCTAGACACAGGGGCACCTCGGAAAAACTGTTTTTT.

This chain joins TRBV5-1 and TRBJ1-4; D call uncertain. CDR1 SGHRS and CDR2 YFSETQ come from the germline V gene. V was clipped by 0 bases and J by 3 bases, with 9 bases between them. This CDR3 has 15 amino acids. The CDR3 reads CASSLALAPNEKLFF. The CDR3 nucleotides read TGCGCCAGCAGCTTGGCCTTAGCTCCTAATGAAAAACTGTTTTTT.

V gene TRBV27 combines with J gene TRBJ2-4; D possibly corresponds to TRBD1 (5 bases). V lost 4 bases, J lost 1 base, and 8 bases lay in between. The germline V gene encodes CDR1 MNHEY and CDR2 SMNVEV (reference sequence). The CDR3 is 14 amino acids. The CDR3, as DNA: TGTGCCAGCAGTTCAGGGATGGCCAAAAACATTCAGTACTTC. Protein: CASSSGMAKNIQYF.

CDR3 DNA: TGCAGCGTTGCTCCGGGGACAGATACGCAGTATTTT. It specifies CSVAPGTDTQYF. The genes are TRBV29-1 and TRBJ2-3; tentatively, D is TRBD2 (5 bases). This CDR3 has 12 residues. Germline loops: CDR1 SQVTM, CDR2 ANQGSEA. Trimming left V 4 bases short and J 3 bases short, with 8 bases between.

V usage is TRBV11-2 and J usage is TRBJ2-3; D is undetermined. The CDR3 totals 15 residues. Trimming cost V 4 bases and J 1 base, with 12 bases left between them. Germline V gene lookup returns CDR1 SGHAT and CDR2 FQNNGV. CDR3 residues: CASSSLPGGTDTQYF. DNA for the CDR3: TGTGCCAGCAGCTCCCTCCCTGGGGGCACAGATACGCAGTATTTT.

The J gene is TRBJ1-1, the V gene TRBV28; D might be TRBD1 (6 bases). The germline gives CDR1 MDHEN, CDR2 SYDVKM. The CDR3 covers 16 residues. V was pared by 3 bases and J by 1 base, with 15 bases between. CDR3 residues: CASSFRPGVPNTEAFF. In DNA form, the CDR3 reads TGTGCCAGCAGTTTTAGGCCAGGGGTCCCGAACACTGAAGCTTTCTTT.

Turning to this clone: This CDR3 is also generated by other DNA sequences in the sample. The chain carries TRBV3-1 (or the pseudogene TRBV3-2) and TRBJ1-5; D not certain. This CDR3 region has 13 residues. V lost 1 base to trimming and J lost 6 bases, with 7 bases between them. Germline CDR1 is LGHDT and CDR2 is YNNKEL (reference sequence). The CDR3 coding sequence is TGTGCCAGCAGCCAAGGGGCTAGTCAGCCCCAGCATTTT. This codes for CASSQGASQPQHF.

The chain links TRBV5-8 to TRBJ1-4; perhaps TRBD1 as D (6 bases). Trimming removed 1 base from V and 0 bases from J, with 10 bases in between. The CDR3 totals 16 residues. CDR1 and CDR2 (germline): SGHTS, YDEGEE. This chain's CDR3 is CASSLRTATTNEKLFF. The CDR3 DNA reads as TGTGCCAGCAGCTTGCGGACAGCTACAACTAATGAAAAACTGTTTTTT.

The CDR3 coding sequence is TGTGCCAGCAGTTTTCGGGCACAGGGAAATAATTCACCCCTCCACTTT. Amino acids: CASSFRAQGNNSPLHF. The V gene is TRBV27, the J gene TRBJ1-6; TRBD1 might be the D (6 bases). The germline V and J ends were trimmed by 3 bases and 5 bases, with 14 bases remaining between them. The CDR3 loop spans 16 amino acids. CDR1 MNHEY and CDR2 SMNVEV come from the germline V gene (reference sequence).

The CDR3 sequence: CATSDFRGRTDTQYF. The CDR3 nucleotides read TGTGCCACCAGTGATTTTAGGGGACGCACAGATACGCAGTATTTT. The V gene is TRBV24-1, the J gene TRBJ2-3; D may match TRBD1 or TRBD2 (5 bases each). With 1 base removed from V and 1 base from J, the gap between germline ends came to 8 bases. The CDR3 has 15 residues. In germline, CDR1 is KGHDR, CDR2 SFDVKD.

The chain recombines TRBV7-8 with TRBJ1-1, with a tentative D call TRBD1 (6 bases). The CDR3 extends over 13 amino acids. V was shortened by 3 bases and J by 4 bases, with 9 bases between the two germline ends. CDR1 is SGHVS and CDR2 is FQNEAQ in the germline V gene. Here the CDR3 DNA reads TGTGCCAGCAGCTTCCCACAGGGCACTGAAGCTTTCTTT. Amino acids: CASSFPQGTEAFF.

The chain recombines TRBV28 with TRBJ2-7; 7 bases agree with TRBD2. V was pared by 6 bases and J by 3 bases, with 11 bases of the junction left unmatched. Germline V gives CDR1 MDHEN, CDR2 SYDVKM. The CDR3 runs 15 residues. The CDR3 DNA reads TGTGCCAGCAGCCTGGCCGGGACTAAGAACTACGAGCAGTACTTC. This gives the protein CASSLAGTKNYEQYF.

The chain has TRBV11-2 and TRBJ2-1, with D possibly TRBD1 on 8 matching bases. This CDR3 region has 15 residues. V was clipped by 5 bases and J by 9 bases, with 20 bases between them. Germline CDR1 and CDR2: SGHAT and FQNNGV. The CDR3 sequence: CASSPGGQGAGEQFF. As DNA, the CDR3 is TGTGCCAGCAGCCCGGGGGGCCAGGGGGCTGGTGAGCAGTTCTTC.

The chain employs TRBV5-1 and TRBJ1-2, with D unresolved. V was cut by 0 bases and J by 4 bases, with 4 bases left in between. This CDR3 is built from 12 residues. CDR1 SGHRS and CDR2 YFSETQ come from the germline V gene. CDR3 protein: CASSLGPYGYTF. CDR3 DNA: TGCGCCAGCAGCTTGGGGCCCTATGGCTACACCTTC.

The chain uses TRBV6-5 and TRBJ2-5; 11 bases match TRBD2. Losses at the gene ends were 4 bases for V and 5 bases for J; bases not matched to a gene: 3. The CDR3 spans 14 residues. Per the germline V gene, CDR1 is MNHEY and CDR2 is SVGAGI. The CDR3 DNA reads TGTGCCAGCAGTTTAGCGGGAGGGGTGGAGACCCAGTACTTC. Its protein product is CASSLAGGVETQYF.

The genes are TRBV6-5 and TRBJ2-3; 10 bases map to TRBD2. J lost 3 bases, V lost 8 bases, and 8 bases had no gene match. Germline V gene sequence: CDR1 MNHEY, CDR2 SVGAGI. This CDR3 is 15 amino acids long. CDR3 sequence: CASEASGGPTDTQYF. Written as DNA, the CDR3 is TGTGCCAGCGAAGCTAGCGGGGGCCCAACAGATACGCAGTATTTT.

This clone has just a few counts. This CDR3 is also generated by other DNA sequences in the sample. The chain carries TRBV5-4 and TRBJ2-1; TRBD2 might be the D (6 bases). The CDR3 is 16 residues long. The germline CDR1 and CDR2 sequences are SGHNT and YYREEE (reference sequence). Trimming removed 0 bases at V and 2 bases at J, with 12 bases between. The CDR3 reads CASSLGGGAAYNEQFF. DNA of the CDR3: TGTGCCAGCAGCTTGGGAGGCGGGGCAGCCTACAATGAGCAGTTCTTC.

The chain links TRBV30 to TRBJ1-1, with D possibly matching TRBD1 (6 bases). In germline, CDR1 is GTSNPN, CDR2 SVGIG (reference sequence). V was clipped by 0 bases and J by 10 bases, with 18 bases between them. This CDR3 contains 14 residues. CDR3 nucleotides: TGTGCCTGGAGTGTACCTCAGGGGACGGGAAGAGCTTTCTTT. It encodes CAWSVPQGTGRAFF.

This clone has a single count. V gene TRBV6-5 combines with J gene TRBJ1-1; D uncertain. The CDR3 consists of 15 residues. Germline lookup yields CDR1 MNHEY and CDR2 SVGAGI. Trimming took off 0 bases at V and 2 bases at J, with 10 bases between the two ends. The CDR3 bases are TGTGCCAGCAGTTACTCGATCAGGTCTAACACTGAAGCTTTCTTT. This codes for CASSYSIRSNTEAFF.